This T cell receptor (beta chain) comes out of a study of blood T cell repertoires in COVID-19 (dated by TCRdb to the early 2020s). Regarding the complete study: Samples from collaborators originated in the United States, Italy and Spain and spanned both the acute and convalescent phases of COVID-19. The material from the prospective study consisted of cDNA or gDNA derived from T cells, B-cell-depleted T cells, or PBMCs. Subjects who had been exposed to COVID-19, were actively infected with it, or had recovered from it provided the deeply sampled blood TCRbeta repertoires that made up the dataset. The repertoires were made available in a free public database intended to serve as a resource for research on the immune response to SARS-CoV-2. The samples were drawn from the first 160 participants of the ongoing ImmuneRACE study and from some 1,300 subjects provided by 6 global collaborators. Sample metadata almost always included a de-identified subject ID, COVID-19 status, age in years and sex. Where available, HLA class I and class II types were obtained from metadata supplied by the sample provider rather than from assay-based typing. Summary of the overall study and its limitations: Clinical and demographic metadata were provided uncurated, with the amount varying by source and participant.

TCRbeta CDR3 regions were amplified from genomic DNA using the immunoSEQ Assay, a bias-controlled multiplex PCR. The authors' pipeline ran thus. Within the assay, amplification of reference gene primers was used to estimate how many nucleated cells each sample contained. To quantify the absolute abundance of each unique TCRbeta CDR3 rearrangement, sequence reads were collapsed and filtered. Productive Simpson clonality was computed per sample as the square root of Simpson's diversity index over productive rearrangements. TCRdb limited this immuneACCESS table to in-frame rearrangements with V and J called. A share of clones is missing; checked studies link under half to unresolved V genes, and the rest is unexplained. That table supplies the V and J calls and clone size; D and trimming were determined from the DNA. For this sample the table gives fewer than 150,000 clones, of which roughly 89% were detected only once. The ten largest clones capture more than 4% of the sample.

This clone was detected only once. Its antigen remains unidentified. Per-nucleotide qualities are absent, and no much larger clonotype sits a single base away. The collaborating institutions used their own protocols to collect whole blood in K2EDTA tubes. Collaborator samples were shipped for TCRbeta analysis as frozen whole blood, isolated PBMCs, or DNA extracted from either sample type. Its CDR3 holds 13 amino acids, cysteine through phenylalanine. Only the CDR3 DNA stays, 39 bases, in frame from base 1. V lost 5 bases and J lost 5 bases; the stretch between them is 10 bases long. Sequencing was done on a sample of peripheral blood. This sequence was found in a woman aged 40 to 50 with acute or convalescent COVID-19. The receptor chain draws on TRBV12-3 or TRBV12-4 and TRBJ1-5; TRBD1 could be the D gene, as 5 bases match. The CDR3 in this case is CASSPMGHQPQHF. The sequenced DNA: TGTGCCAGCAGTCCTATGGGGCATCAGCCCCAGCATTTT.